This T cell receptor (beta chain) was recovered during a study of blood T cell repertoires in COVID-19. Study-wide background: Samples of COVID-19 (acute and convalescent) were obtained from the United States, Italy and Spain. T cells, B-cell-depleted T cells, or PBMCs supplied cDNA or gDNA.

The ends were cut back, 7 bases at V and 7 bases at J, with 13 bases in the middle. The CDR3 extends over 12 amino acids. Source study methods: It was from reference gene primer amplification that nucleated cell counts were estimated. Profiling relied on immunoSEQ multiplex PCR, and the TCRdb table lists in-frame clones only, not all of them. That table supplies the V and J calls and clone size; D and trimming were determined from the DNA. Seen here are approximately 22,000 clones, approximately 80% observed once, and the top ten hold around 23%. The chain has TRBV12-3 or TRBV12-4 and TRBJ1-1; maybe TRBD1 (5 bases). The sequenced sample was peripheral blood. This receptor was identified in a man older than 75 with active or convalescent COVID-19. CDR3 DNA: TGTGCCAGCACCGTGGGGGGACGTGAAGCTTTCTTT. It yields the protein CASTVGGREAFF.